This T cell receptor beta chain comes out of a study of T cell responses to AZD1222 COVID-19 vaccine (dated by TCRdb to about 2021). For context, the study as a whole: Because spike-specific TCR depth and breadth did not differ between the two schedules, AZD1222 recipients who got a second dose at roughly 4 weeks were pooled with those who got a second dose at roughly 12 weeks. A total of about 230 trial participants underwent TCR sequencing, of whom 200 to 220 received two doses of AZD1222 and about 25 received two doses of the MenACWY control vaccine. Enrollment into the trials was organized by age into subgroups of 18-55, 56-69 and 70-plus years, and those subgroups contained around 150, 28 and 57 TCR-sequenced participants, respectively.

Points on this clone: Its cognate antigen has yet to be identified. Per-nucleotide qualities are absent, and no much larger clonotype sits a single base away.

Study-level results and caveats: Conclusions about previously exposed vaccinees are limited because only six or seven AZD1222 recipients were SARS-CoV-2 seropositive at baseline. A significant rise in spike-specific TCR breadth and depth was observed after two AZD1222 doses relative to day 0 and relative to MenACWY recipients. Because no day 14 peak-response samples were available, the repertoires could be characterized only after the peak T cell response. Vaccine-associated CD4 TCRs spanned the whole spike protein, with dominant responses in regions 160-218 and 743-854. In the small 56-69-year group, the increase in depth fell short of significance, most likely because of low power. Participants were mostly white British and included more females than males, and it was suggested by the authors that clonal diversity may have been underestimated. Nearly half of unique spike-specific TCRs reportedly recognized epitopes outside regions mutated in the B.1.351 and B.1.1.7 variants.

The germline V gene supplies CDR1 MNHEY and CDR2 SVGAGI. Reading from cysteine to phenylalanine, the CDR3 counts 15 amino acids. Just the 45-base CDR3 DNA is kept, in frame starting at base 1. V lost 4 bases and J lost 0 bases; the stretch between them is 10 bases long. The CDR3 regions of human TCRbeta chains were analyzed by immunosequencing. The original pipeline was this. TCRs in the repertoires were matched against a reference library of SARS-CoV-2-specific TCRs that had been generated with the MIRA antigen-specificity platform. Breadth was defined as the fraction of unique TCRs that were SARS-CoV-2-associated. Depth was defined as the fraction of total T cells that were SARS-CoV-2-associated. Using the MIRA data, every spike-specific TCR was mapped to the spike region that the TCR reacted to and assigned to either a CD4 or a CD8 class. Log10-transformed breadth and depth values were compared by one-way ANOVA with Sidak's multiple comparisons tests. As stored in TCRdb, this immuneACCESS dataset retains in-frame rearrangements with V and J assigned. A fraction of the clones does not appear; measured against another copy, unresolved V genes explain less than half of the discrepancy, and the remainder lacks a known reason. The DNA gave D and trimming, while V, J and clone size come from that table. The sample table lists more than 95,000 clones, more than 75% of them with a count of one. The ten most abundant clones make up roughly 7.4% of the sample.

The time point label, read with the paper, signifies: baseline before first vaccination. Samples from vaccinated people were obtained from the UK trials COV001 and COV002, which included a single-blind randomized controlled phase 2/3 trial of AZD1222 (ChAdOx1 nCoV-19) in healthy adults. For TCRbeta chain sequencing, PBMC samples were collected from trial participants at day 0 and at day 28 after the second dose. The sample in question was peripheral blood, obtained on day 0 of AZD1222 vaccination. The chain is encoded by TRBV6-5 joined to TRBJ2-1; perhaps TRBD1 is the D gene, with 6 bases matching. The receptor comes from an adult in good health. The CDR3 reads CASSLQGNSYNEQFF. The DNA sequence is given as TGTGCCAGCAGTTTACAGGGAAACTCCTACAATGAGCAGTTCTTC.